Presented here are 19 T cell receptor beta chains from one specimen sequenced in a study of shared clonotypes between healthy human individuals. Terminally differentiated effector memory CD45RA+ cells were left out of the naive CD8 fraction, which was CD45RO-negative and positively selected for CCR7. Sequencing was performed with immunoSEQ multiplex PCR; in TCRdb, only in-frame clones are kept and a portion is missing. The repertoire has 800,000 or so clones, approximately 96% of them found once; the top ten carry roughly 0.23%. The sequencing input was naive CD8+ T cells sorted from blood. These receptors came from a man aged 30 to 45 in good health.

The chain is built from TRBV6-4 and TRBJ2-1; possibly TRBD1 or TRBD2 for D (6 bases each). The V gene's germline CDR1 is MRHNA and CDR2 SNTAGT. This CDR3 is 14 amino acids long. With 6 bases removed from V and 8 bases from J, the gap between germline ends came to 17 bases. Here the CDR3 DNA reads TGTGCCAGCAGCTTTAAAGGGGGGATCGATGAGCAGTTCTTC. This translates into CASSFKGGIDEQFF.

CDR3 residues: CSAIHRDSGEQYF. CDR3 in DNA: TGCAGCGCCATACACAGGGACTCGGGCGAGCAGTACTTC. The chain couples TRBV29-1 to TRBJ2-7; D could derive from TRBD1 or TRBD2 (6 bases each). The CDR3 is made up of 13 amino acids. Germline CDR1 is SQVTM and CDR2 is ANQGSEA. The germline V and J ends were trimmed by 7 bases and 6 bases, with 19 bases remaining between them.

V is TRBV4-2 and J is TRBJ2-7; TRBD2 matches 9 bases. This CDR3 is 19 amino acids long. With V trimmed by 0 bases and J by 2 bases, 14 bases remained unmatched. Looked up from germline, CDR1 is LGHNA and CDR2 is YNFKEQ. Here the CDR3 reads CASSQENWNRGRGAYEQYF. CDR3 nucleotide sequence: TGTGCCAGCAGCCAAGAGAATTGGAACCGCGGGAGGGGAGCCTACGAGCAGTACTTC.

This sequence joins TRBV5-8 and TRBJ2-7, with a possible D match to TRBD2 (5 bases). V dropped 0 bases and J dropped 0 bases, with 7 bases sitting between them. Germline assignment: CDR1 SGHTS and CDR2 YDEGEE. This CDR3 comprises 14 residues. This CDR3 reads CASSLVGSSYEQYF. The CDR3, as DNA: TGTGCCAGCAGCTTGGTAGGGAGCTCCTACGAGCAGTACTTC.

The chain uses TRBV18 and TRBJ1-5; D is ambiguous. Between the trimmed V and J ends, which lost 1 base and 3 bases, there was a span of 7 bases. Germline V gives CDR1 KGHSH, CDR2 LQKENI. CDR3 length: 14 amino acids. The CDR3, as DNA: TGTGCCAGCTCACCACGGAAGGACAATCAGCCCCAGCATTTT. Its protein is CASSPRKDNQPQHF. The complete variable domain, with remaining parts taken from reference TRBV18 and TRBJ1-5, reads NAGVMQNPRHLVRRRGQEARLRCSPMKGHSHVYWYRQLPEEGLKFMVYLQKENIIDESGMPKERFSAEFPKEGPSILRIQQVVRGDSAAYFCASSPRKDNQPQHFGDGTRLSIL.

The chain combines TRBV6-6 with TRBJ2-2; the D is unclear. CDR3 length: 15 amino acids. Germline V gene lookup returns CDR1 MNHNY and CDR2 SVGAGI (reference sequence). V dropped 0 bases and J dropped 1 base, with 6 bases sitting between them. This CDR3 is CASSYSFENTGELFF. CDR3 nucleotide sequence: TGTGCCAGCAGTTACTCTTTCGAGAACACCGGGGAGCTGTTTTTT.

This rearrangement joins TRBV14 to TRBJ2-2; 8 nucleotides line up with TRBD1. CDR3 length: 13 amino acids. V lost 11 bases and J lost 5; bases outside the gene matches: 7. The V gene's germline CDR1 is SGHDN and CDR2 FVKESK. The CDR3 region has the DNA TGTGCCTCCCGGACAGGGCAGACCGGGGAGCTGTTTTTT. Protein sequence: CASRTGQTGELFF. Looking up the rest from reference TRBV14 and TRBJ2-2 gives the full variable domain: EAGVTQFPSHSVIEKGQTVTLRCDPISGHDNLYWYRRVMGKEIKFLLHFVKESKQDESGMPNNRFLAERTGGTYSTLKVQPAELEDSGVYFCASRTGQTGELFFGEGSRLTVL.

This clone has just one count. The chain is built from TRBV2 and TRBJ1-5, with 7 bases that match TRBD1. This CDR3 spans 13 amino acids. V lost 7 bases and J lost 7; bases outside the gene matches: 7. Per the germline V gene, CDR1 is SNHLY and CDR2 is FYNNEI. CDR3 DNA sequence: TGTGCCAGCATCGGTACAGGGGACCAGCCCCAGCATTTT. It is translated as CASIGTGDQPQHF.

A single count supports this clone. V usage is TRBV6-1 and J usage is TRBJ2-1; no clear D. CDR1 is MNHNS, CDR2 SASEGT, per germline. Trimming took 4 bases from V and 7 from J, leaving 8 bases between them. CDR3 length: 12 residues. The CDR3 loop reads CASSAPDNEQFF. CDR3 bases: TGTGCCAGCAGTGCCCCCGATAATGAGCAGTTCTTC.

The chain combines TRBV9 with TRBJ2-1; the match to TRBD2 covers 11 bases. The CDR3 extends over 17 amino acids. Germline V CDR1 and CDR2: SGDLS, YYNGEE. V was pared by 5 bases and J by 4 bases, with 11 bases of the junction left unmatched. CDR3 in amino acids: CASSHPGGLAVYNEQFF. The CDR3 nucleotides are TGTGCCAGCAGTCATCCGGGGGGACTAGCGGTTTACAATGAGCAGTTCTTC.

The chain has TRBV19 and TRBJ2-7, with TRBD1 matching over 8 bases. Germline V gene sequence: CDR1 LNHDA, CDR2 SQIVND (reference sequence). This CDR3 has 14 amino acids. Trimming cost V 5 bases and J 2 bases; bases outside gene matches: 5. The CDR3 spells CASSSGTGPYEQYF. In DNA form, the CDR3 reads TGTGCCAGTAGTTCTGGGACAGGACCCTACGAGCAGTACTTC. Drawing the rest from reference TRBV19 and TRBJ2-7, the complete variable domain is DGGITQSPKYLFRKEGQNVTLSCEQNLNHDAMYWYRQDPGQGLRLIYYSQIVNDFQKGDIAEGYSVSREKKESFPLTVTSAQKNPTAFYLCASSSGTGPYEQYFGPGTRLTVT.

This rearrangement joins TRBV6-7 to TRBJ2-7; TRBD2 matches 10 bases. TRBV6-7 has ORF status, its function being uncertain. There are 17 residues in the CDR3. Trimming at V came to 4 bases and at J to 0 bases, leaving 9 bases not matched to a gene. The CDR3 spells CASSSRTSGNSSYEQYF. The CDR3 DNA reads TGTGCCAGCAGTTCTCGGACTAGCGGAAATAGCTCCTACGAGCAGTACTTC.

The gene calls are TRBV7-2 and TRBJ2-1; D call uncertain. V was cut by 5 bases and J by 4 bases, with 21 bases left in between. The CDR3 totals 17 residues. Germline assignment: CDR1 SGHTA and CDR2 FQGNSA. The CDR3 is CASSPISAGPSYNEQFF. In DNA, the CDR3 is TGTGCCAGCAGCCCGATTTCGGCAGGACCATCTTACAATGAGCAGTTCTTC.

The chain links TRBV6-5 to TRBJ2-3, with D maybe TRBD2 (6 bases). V gave up 0 bases and J gave up 3 bases, with 13 bases separating them. Germline values: CDR1 MNHEY, CDR2 SVGAGI. The length of the CDR3 is 16 residues. The CDR3 is CASSYSTEGRTDTQYF. In DNA, the CDR3 is TGTGCCAGCAGTTACTCGACGGAGGGTCGGACAGATACGCAGTATTTT.

The chain has TRBV7-8 and TRBJ2-5, with D perhaps TRBD2 (6 bases). The CDR3 is made up of 17 amino acids. The V gene's germline CDR1 is SGHVS and CDR2 FQNEAQ. V shed 5 bases and J shed 2 bases, with 21 bases lying between them. The CDR3 here is CASSERVSSAGQETQYF. CDR3 DNA: TGTGCCAGCAGCGAAAGGGTATCTAGCGCTGGGCAAGAGACCCAGTACTTC. Full variable domain (missing parts from reference TRBV7-8 and TRBJ2-5): GAGVSQSPRYKVAKRGQDVALRCDPISGHVSLFWYQQALGQGPEFLTYFQNEAQLDKSGLPSDRFFAERPEGSVSTLKIQRTQQEDSAVYLCASSERVSSAGQETQYFGPGTRLLVL.

The rearrangement uses TRBV9 and TRBJ1-4, with 11 bases matching TRBD1. Germline V gene lookup returns CDR1 SGDLS and CDR2 YYNGEE. This CDR3 is built from 15 residues. The J segment lost 7 bases and the V segment lost 4 bases, leaving 6 bases of the junction unmatched. The CDR3: CASSTGQGGSEKLFF. CDR3 coding DNA: TGTGCCAGCAGCACGGGACAGGGGGGATCTGAAAAACTGTTTTTT.

As concerns this clone: Other DNA sequences within the sample encode an identical CDR3. This sequence joins TRBV7-9 and TRBJ2-1; tentatively, D is TRBD2 (5 bases). V was clipped by 6 bases and J by 7 bases, with 7 bases between them. Germline CDR1 is SEHNR and CDR2 is FQNEAQ (reference sequence). The CDR3 is made up of 11 amino acids. CDR3 DNA: TGTGCCAGCAGGACGGGGAATGAGCAGTTCTTC. Encoded protein: CASRTGNEQFF.

The chain is built from TRBV2 and TRBJ1-3; no definite D call. CDR1 is SNHLY, CDR2 FYNNEI, per germline. The CDR3 is made up of 15 amino acids. V lost 6 bases to trimming and J lost 0 bases, with 12 bases between them. CDR3 loop: CASSRFLSSGNTIYF. The CDR3 DNA follows: TGTGCCAGCAGCCGGTTTTTGAGCTCTGGAAACACCATATATTTT.

The genes are TRBV19 and TRBJ2-1; 9 bases line up with TRBD1. The CDR3 spans 13 residues. The germline CDR1 and CDR2 sequences are LNHDA and SQIVND (reference sequence). The trim removed 7 bases at V and 7 bases at J, leaving 5 bases unmatched. The CDR3 DNA follows: TGTGCCAGTACCCTACAGGGGGCAAATGAGCAGTTCTTC. Translating it yields CASTLQGANEQFF.